This is a list of T cell receptor beta chains from one sample in a study of glioma-infiltrating T cells after dendritic cell vaccination. Clones were read by immunoSEQ multiplex PCR, and TCRdb kept only the in-frame ones, dropping some. The sample holds approximately 50,000 clones, over 75% seen once. Sequencing was performed on blood, taken after dendritic cell vaccination. Receptor source: a human donor with glioblastoma. Both conserved end residues are part of each CDR3. The D gene is left open where the match is weak. Size values are once, few and many counts, or a class for expanded clones, and some rows have none.

D: -; J: TRBJ2-3; V: TRBV4-1; size: -; DNA: TGCGCCAGCAGCCAAGAGGGGGGGGCGTATTTTGCAGATACGCAGTATTTT; CDR3: CASSQEGGAYFADTQYF
D: -; J: TRBJ2-7; V: TRBV28; size: -; DNA: TGTGCCAGCAGTTTCGAGACCTGGGGCTACGAGCAGTACTTC; CDR3: CASSFETWGYEQYF
D: -; J: TRBJ1-5; V: TRBV2; size: -; DNA: TGTGCCAGCAGTGAATCACAGGCCAATCAGCCCCAGCATTTT; CDR3: CASSESQANQPQHF
D: TRBD2; J: TRBJ2-3; V: TRBV14; size: -; DNA: TGTGCCAGCAGCCAAGGGACTAGATCGCACACATCAGATACGCAGTATTTT; CDR3: CASSQGTRSHTSDTQYF
D: -; J: TRBJ2-7; V: TRBV4-3; size: -; DNA: TGCGCCAGCAGCCAAGACGCAACTACCAACTACGAGCAGTACTTC; CDR3: CASSQDATTNYEQYF
D: TRBD1; J: TRBJ1-2; V: TRBV4-2; size: -; DNA: TGTGCCAGCAGCCAAGATCCGGGCAGGGGGCTCTATGGCTACACCTTC; CDR3: CASSQDPGRGLYGYTF
D: -; J: TRBJ1-5; V: TRBV28; size: -; DNA: TGTGCCAGCCAGGGCTTTCCGCCCCAGCATTTT; CDR3: CASQGFPPQHF
D: TRBD1; J: TRBJ2-7; V: TRBV7-8; size: -; DNA: TGTGCCAGCAGCCCACGGACAGGGCCTATGGGGCAGTACTTC; CDR3: CASSPRTGPMGQYF
D: -; J: TRBJ2-7; V: TRBV11-3; size: few; DNA: TGTGCCAGCAGCACAGGGAGCTCCTACGAGCAGTACTTC; CDR3: CASSTGSSYEQYF
D: TRBD1; J: TRBJ1-1; V: TRBV10-3; size: -; DNA: TGTGCCATCAGTAACATAAACCGGGACAGAGATGAAGCTTTCTTT; CDR3: CAISNINRDRDEAFF
D: -; J: TRBJ2-1; V: TRBV7-3; size: -; DNA: TGTGCCAGCAGCGCAGCCTACAATGAGCAGTTCTTC; CDR3: CASSAAYNEQFF
D: -; J: TRBJ1-5; V: TRBV2; size: -; DNA: TGTGCCAGCAGCGAGGGCTTAAATCAGCCCCAGCATTTT; CDR3: CASSEGLNQPQHF
D: -; J: TRBJ2-5; V: TRBV9; size: -; DNA: TGTGCCAGCAGCGTAGGGGCAGCCGAAGAGACCCAGTACTTC; CDR3: CASSVGAAEETQYF
D: -; J: TRBJ2-2; V: TRBV11-2; size: -; DNA: TGTGCCAGCAGCTTAGGGGGGGCCGGGGAGCTGTTTTTT; CDR3: CASSLGGAGELFF
D: TRBD2; J: TRBJ2-3; V: TRBV7-2; size: -; DNA: TGTGCCAGCAAACTTAGGTTAGCGGGTAGCACAGATACGCAGTATTTT; CDR3: CASKLRLAGSTDTQYF
D: TRBD1; J: TRBJ1-4; V: TRBV6-1; size: -; DNA: TGTGCCAGCAGTGAAGACCCCGACAGGGTTGTGTTTACAGTAAAACTGTTTTTT; CDR3: CASSEDPDRVVFTVKLFF
D: TRBD1; J: TRBJ2-1; V: TRBV6-5; size: once; DNA: TGTGCCAGCAAATCCGGGACAGGACACAATGAGCAGTTCTTC; CDR3: CASKSGTGHNEQFF
D: -; J: TRBJ1-6; V: TRBV28; size: -; DNA: TGTGCCAGCAGTTTAGGGGGGGGCAGGGGTATTGGTTCACCCCTCCACTTT; CDR3: CASSLGGGRGIGSPLHF
D: -; J: TRBJ2-2; V: TRBV9; size: -; DNA: TGTGCCAGCAGCGTAAATAGTAACGGGGAGCTGTTTTTT; CDR3: CASSVNSNGELFF
D: TRBD1; J: TRBJ2-1; V: TRBV2; size: -; DNA: TGTGCCAGCACCGAATCATGGGACAGGGATTACAATGAGCAGTTCTTC; CDR3: CASTESWDRDYNEQFF
D: -; J: TRBJ2-1; V: TRBV28; size: -; DNA: TGTGCCAGCAGCCAAACACTCATCCAGGGAAGCAATGAGCAGTTCTTC; CDR3: CASSQTLIQGSNEQFF
D: TRBD1; J: TRBJ2-5; V: TRBV11-2; size: few; DNA: TGTGCCAGCAGCTATACAGGGGGCATGGAGACCCAGTACTTC; CDR3: CASSYTGGMETQYF
D: TRBD2; J: TRBJ2-3; V: TRBV18; size: -; DNA: TGTGCCAGCTCCCCTACTAGCGGGGGGGCCCGATTGACAGATACGCAGTATTTT; CDR3: CASSPTSGGARLTDTQYF
D: -; J: TRBJ1-5; V: TRBV4-3; size: -; DNA: TGCGCCAGCAGCCAAGATTTAAGGGGCGGCAATCAGCCCCAGCATTTT; CDR3: CASSQDLRGGNQPQHF
D: -; J: TRBJ2-7; V: TRBV15; size: few; DNA: TGTGCCACCAGCAGAGATTCTAACTCCAATTACGAGCAGTACTTC; CDR3: CATSRDSNSNYEQYF
D: TRBD1; J: TRBJ2-7; V: TRBV4-3; size: -; DNA: TGCGCCAGCAGCCAAGATAGGCAGGGGGCCCACGAGCAGTACTTC; CDR3: CASSQDRQGAHEQYF
D: TRBD2; J: TRBJ2-1; V: TRBV29-1; size: few; DNA: TGCAGCGGCACCGGGACTAGCGGGGGCGATTCCTACAATGAGCAGTTCTTC; CDR3: CSGTGTSGGDSYNEQFF
D: -; J: TRBJ2-3; V: TRBV6-5; size: -; DNA: TGTGCCAGCGGTAACGGAGATACGCAGTATTTT; CDR3: CASGNGDTQYF
D: TRBD2; J: TRBJ2-7; V: TRBV29-1; size: -; DNA: TGCAGCGCAACCGTCCGCAGCGGGACCCCCTACGAGCAGTACTTC; CDR3: CSATVRSGTPYEQYF
D: TRBD1; J: TRBJ2-7; V: TRBV18; size: -; DNA: TGTGCCAGTTCAGGGGACAGTCCATACGAGCAGTACTTC; CDR3: CASSGDSPYEQYF
D: -; J: TRBJ2-7; V: TRBV9; size: -; DNA: TGTGCCAGCAGCGTAGTAACAGCAGATGTGTACGAGCAGTACTTC; CDR3: CASSVVTADVYEQYF
D: -; J: TRBJ2-5; V: TRBV9; size: -; DNA: TGTGCCAGCAGCGTAGGGGTTTCGGAGAAAAAAGAGACCCAGTACTTC; CDR3: CASSVGVSEKKETQYF
D: -; J: TRBJ2-1; V: TRBV6-5; size: once; DNA: TGTGCCAGCAGTTACTCGTTTGGGGCCATAGGCAATGAGCAGTTCTTC; CDR3: CASSYSFGAIGNEQFF